This TCR beta chain was captured by sequencing in a study of identical twins. Study conclusions and caveats: The study found excess low generation probability among twin-shared out-of-frame alpha sequences.

TCRdb itself ran the 5' RACE reads through MiXCR, one entry per CDR3 protein. The sample gives over 550,000 distinct CDR3 sequences, roughly 7.1% of which show up once; 1.6% is in the top ten. This clonotype has a handful of counts. Its antigen remains unidentified. The donor group consisted entirely of healthy Caucasians. These data were likewise used in another study, on yellow fever vaccine responses in identical twins.

This clonotype was obtained from a woman aged 18-30 years in good health. Sequenced material: PBMCs.

The CDR3 DNA follows: TGTGCCAGCAGTCCGGGACCCAGACTAGCGGGAGGGCTCAATGAGCAGTTCTTC. It is translated as CASSPGPRLAGGLNEQFF. The V gene is TRBV6-4, the J gene TRBJ2-1, with 14 bases lining up with TRBD2. This CDR3 has 18 amino acids. The V and J ends lost 5 bases and 6 bases, in that order; junction bases with no gene match: 12. Per germline, CDR1 MRHNA and CDR2 SNTAGT.